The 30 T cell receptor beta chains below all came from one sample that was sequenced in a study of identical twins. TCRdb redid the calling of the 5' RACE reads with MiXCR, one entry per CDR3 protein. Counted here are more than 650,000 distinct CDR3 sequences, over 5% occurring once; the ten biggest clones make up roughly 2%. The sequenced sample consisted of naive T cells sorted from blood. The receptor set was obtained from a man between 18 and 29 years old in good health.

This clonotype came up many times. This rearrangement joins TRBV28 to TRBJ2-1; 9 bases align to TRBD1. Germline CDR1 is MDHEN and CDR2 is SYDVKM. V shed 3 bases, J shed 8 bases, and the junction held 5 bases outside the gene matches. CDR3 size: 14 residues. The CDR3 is CASSFDRGLDEQFF. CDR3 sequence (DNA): TGTGCCAGCAGTTTCGACAGGGGGTTGGATGAGCAGTTCTTC.

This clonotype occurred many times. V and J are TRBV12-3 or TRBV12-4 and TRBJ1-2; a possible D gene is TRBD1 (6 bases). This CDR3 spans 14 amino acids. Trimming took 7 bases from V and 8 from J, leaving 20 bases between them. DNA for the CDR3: TGTGCCAGCACCCCGGGCTGGGGGCAAAAGGGCTACACCTTC. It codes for CASTPGWGQKGYTF.

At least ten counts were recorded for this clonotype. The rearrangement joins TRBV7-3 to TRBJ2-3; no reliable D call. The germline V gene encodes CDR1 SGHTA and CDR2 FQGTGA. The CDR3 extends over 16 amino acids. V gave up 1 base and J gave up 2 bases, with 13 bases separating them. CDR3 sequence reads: CASSLIAPSNTDTQYF. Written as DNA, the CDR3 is TGTGCCAGCAGCTTAATCGCCCCTTCGAACACAGATACGCAGTATTTT.

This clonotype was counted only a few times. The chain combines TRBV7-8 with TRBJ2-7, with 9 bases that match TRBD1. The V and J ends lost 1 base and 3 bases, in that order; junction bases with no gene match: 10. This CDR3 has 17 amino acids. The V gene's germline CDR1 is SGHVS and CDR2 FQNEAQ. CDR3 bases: TGTGCCAGCAGCTTAGAGGGCTGGACAGGGGCTCTCTACGAGCAGTACGTC. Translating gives CASSLEGWTGALYEQYV.

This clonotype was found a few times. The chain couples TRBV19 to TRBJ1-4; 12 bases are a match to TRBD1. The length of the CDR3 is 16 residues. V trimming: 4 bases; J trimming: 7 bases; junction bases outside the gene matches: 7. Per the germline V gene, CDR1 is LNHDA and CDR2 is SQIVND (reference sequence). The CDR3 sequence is CASSTGQGAFSEKLFF. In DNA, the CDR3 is TGTGCCAGTAGTACGGGACAGGGGGCTTTCAGTGAAAAACTGTTTTTT.

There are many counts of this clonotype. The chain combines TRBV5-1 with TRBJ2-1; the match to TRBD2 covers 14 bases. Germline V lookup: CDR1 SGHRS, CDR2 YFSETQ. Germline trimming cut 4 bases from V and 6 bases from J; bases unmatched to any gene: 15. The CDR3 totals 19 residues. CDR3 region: CASSIEGTSGRYWGNEQFF. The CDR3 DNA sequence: TGCGCCAGCAGCATCGAAGGGACTAGCGGGAGATACTGGGGCAATGAGCAGTTCTTC. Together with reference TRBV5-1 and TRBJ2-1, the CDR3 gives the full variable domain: KAGVTQTPRYLIKTRGQQVTLSCSPISGHRSVSWYQQTPGQGLQFLFEYFSETQRNKGNFPGRFSGRQFSNSRSEMNVSTLELGDSALYLCASSIEGTSGRYWGNEQFFGPGTRLTVL.

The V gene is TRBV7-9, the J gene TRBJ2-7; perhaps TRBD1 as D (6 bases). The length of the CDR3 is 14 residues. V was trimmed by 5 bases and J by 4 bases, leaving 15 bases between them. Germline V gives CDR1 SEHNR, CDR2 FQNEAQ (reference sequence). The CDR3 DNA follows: TGTGCCAGCAGCGTCCGGAACAGGGAGTACGAGCAGTACTTC. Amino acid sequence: CASSVRNREYEQYF.

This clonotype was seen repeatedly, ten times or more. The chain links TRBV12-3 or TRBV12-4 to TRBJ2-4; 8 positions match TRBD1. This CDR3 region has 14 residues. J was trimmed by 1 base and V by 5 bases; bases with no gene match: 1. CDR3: CASSRTGAKNIQYF. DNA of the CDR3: TGTGCCAGCAGTCGGACAGGGGCCAAAAACATTCAGTACTTC.

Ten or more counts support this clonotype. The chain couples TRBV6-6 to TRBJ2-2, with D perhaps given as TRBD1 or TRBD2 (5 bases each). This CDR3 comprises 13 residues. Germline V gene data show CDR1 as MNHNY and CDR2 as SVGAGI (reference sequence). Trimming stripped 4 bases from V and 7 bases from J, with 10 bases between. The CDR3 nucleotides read TGTGCCAGCAGTTGGGACCTGTACGGGGAGCTGTTTTTT. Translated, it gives CASSWDLYGELFF.

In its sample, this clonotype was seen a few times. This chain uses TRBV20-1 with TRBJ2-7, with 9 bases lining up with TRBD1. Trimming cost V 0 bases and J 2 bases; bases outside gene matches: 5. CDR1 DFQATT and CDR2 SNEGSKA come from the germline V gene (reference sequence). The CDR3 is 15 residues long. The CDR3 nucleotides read TGCAGTGCTAGAGATTCGGGGACAGGGACCTACGAGCAGTACTTC. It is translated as CSARDSGTGTYEQYF.

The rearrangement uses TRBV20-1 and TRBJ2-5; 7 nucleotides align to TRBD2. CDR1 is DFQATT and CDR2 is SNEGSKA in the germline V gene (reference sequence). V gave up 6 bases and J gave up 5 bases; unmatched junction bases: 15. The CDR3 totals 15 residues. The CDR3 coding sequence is TGCAGTGCCCCCAATGGGGCGGGAGAGGTGGAGACCCAGTACTTC. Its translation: CSAPNGAGEVETQYF.

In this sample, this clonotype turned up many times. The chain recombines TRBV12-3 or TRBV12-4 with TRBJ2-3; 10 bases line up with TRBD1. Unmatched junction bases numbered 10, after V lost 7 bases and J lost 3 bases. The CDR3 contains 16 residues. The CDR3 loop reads CASTLGGQGWTDTQYF. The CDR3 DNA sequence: TGTGCCAGCACACTAGGGGGACAGGGGTGGACAGATACGCAGTATTTT.

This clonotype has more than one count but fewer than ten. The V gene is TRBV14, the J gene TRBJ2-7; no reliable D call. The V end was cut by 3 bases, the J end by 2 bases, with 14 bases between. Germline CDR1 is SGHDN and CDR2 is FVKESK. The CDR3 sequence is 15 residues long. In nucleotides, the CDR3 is TGTGCCAGCAGCCAGGGGTCGGGTGCCGCCTACGAGCAGTACTTC. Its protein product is CASSQGSGAAYEQYF.

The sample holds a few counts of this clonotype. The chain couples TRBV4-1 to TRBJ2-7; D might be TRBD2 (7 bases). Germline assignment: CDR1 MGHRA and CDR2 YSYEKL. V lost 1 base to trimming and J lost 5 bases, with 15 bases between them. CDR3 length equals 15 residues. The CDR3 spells CASSQVGGPRDEQYV. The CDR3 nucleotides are TGCGCCAGCAGCCAAGTGGGGGGGCCCCGTGACGAGCAGTACGTC.

The CDR3 here is CASSYGTSTEAFF. The CDR3 DNA follows: TGTGCCAGCAGCTATGGGACCTCCACTGAAGCTTTCTTT. The chain uses TRBV12-3 or TRBV12-4 and TRBJ1-1; tentatively, D is TRBD1 (5 bases). This CDR3 has 13 amino acids. V was trimmed by 6 bases and J by 4 bases, leaving 12 bases between them.

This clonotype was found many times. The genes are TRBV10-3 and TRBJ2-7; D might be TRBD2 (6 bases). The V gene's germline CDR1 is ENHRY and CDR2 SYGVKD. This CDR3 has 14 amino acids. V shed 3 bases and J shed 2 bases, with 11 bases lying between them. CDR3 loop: CAISDQEGAYEQYF. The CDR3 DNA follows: TGTGCCATCAGTGACCAGGAGGGAGCCTACGAGCAGTACTTC.

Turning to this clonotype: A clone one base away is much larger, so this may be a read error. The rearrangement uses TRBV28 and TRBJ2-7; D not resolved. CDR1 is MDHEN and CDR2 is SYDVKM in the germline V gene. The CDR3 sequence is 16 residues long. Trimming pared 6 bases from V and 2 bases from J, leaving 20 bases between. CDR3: CASRGLSNRLTYEQYF. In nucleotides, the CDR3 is TGTGCCAGCAGGGGGTTGTCGAACAGATTAACCTACGAGCAGTACTTC.

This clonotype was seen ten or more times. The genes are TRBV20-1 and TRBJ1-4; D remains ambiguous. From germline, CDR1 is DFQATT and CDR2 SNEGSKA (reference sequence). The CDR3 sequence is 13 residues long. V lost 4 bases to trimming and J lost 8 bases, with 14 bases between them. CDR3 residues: CSATPGSKEKLFF. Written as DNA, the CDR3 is TGCAGTGCTACTCCGGGTTCAAAAGAAAAACTGTTTTTT.

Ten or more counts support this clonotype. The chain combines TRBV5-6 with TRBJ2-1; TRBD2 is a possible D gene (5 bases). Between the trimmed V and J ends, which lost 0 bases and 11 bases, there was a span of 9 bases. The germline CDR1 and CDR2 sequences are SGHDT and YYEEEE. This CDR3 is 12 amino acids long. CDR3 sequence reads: CASSLAGEKQFF. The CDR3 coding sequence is TGTGCCAGCAGCTTGGCCGGGGAAAAGCAGTTCTTC. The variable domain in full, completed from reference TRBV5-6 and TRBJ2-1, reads DAGVTQSPTHLIKTRGQQVTLRCSPKSGHDTVSWYQQALGQGPQFIFQYYEEEERQRGNFPDRFSGHQFPNYSSELNVNALLLGDSALYLCASSLAGEKQFFGPGTRLTVL.

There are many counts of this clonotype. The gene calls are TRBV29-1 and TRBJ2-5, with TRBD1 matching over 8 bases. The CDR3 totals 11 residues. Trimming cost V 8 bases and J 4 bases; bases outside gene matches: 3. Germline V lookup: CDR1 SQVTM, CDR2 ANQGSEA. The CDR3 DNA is TGCAGCACGACAGGGGCAGAGACCCAGTACTTC. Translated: CSTTGAETQYF.

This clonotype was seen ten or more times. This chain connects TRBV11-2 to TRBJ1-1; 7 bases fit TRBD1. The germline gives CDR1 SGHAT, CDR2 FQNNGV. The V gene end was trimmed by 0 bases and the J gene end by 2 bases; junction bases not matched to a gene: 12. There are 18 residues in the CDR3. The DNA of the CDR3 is TGTGCCAGCAGCTTAGATCGGAGGGGGCTTAGAGTAAACACTGAAGCTTTCTTT. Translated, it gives CASSLDRRGLRVNTEAFF.

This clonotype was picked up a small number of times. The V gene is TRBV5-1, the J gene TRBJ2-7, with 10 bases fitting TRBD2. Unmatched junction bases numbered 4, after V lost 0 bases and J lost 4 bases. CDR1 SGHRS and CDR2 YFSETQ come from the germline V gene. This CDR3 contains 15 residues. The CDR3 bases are TGCGCCAGCAGCTTGGTCAGGACTAGCGGATACGAGCAGTACTTC. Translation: CASSLVRTSGYEQYF. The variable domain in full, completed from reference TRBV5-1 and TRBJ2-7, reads KAGVTQTPRYLIKTRGQQVTLSCSPISGHRSVSWYQQTPGQGLQFLFEYFSETQRNKGNFPGRFSGRQFSNSRSEMNVSTLELGDSALYLCASSLVRTSGYEQYFGPGTRLTVT.

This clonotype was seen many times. The CDR3 nucleotides read TGTGCCACCAGTCCCGGGGGTTTGGTTCGCACAGATACGCAGTATTTT. Translation gives CATSPGGLVRTDTQYF. The rearrangement uses TRBV24-1 and TRBJ2-3; possible D gene TRBD2, 6 bases. CDR1 and CDR2 (germline): KGHDR, SFDVKD. The V end was cut by 6 bases, the J end by 1 base, with 16 bases between. The CDR3 contains 16 residues.

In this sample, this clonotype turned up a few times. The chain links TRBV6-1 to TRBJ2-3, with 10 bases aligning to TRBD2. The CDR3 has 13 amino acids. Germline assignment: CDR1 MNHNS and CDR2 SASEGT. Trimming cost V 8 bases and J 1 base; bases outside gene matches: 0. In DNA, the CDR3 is TGTGCCAGCCTAGCGGGGGGCACAGATACGCAGTATTTT. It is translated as CASLAGGTDTQYF.

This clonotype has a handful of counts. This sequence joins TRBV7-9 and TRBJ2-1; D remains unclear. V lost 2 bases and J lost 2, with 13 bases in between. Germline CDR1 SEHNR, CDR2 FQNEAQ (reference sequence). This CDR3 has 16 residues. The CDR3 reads CASSLLSSYTYNEQFF. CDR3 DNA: TGTGCCAGCAGCTTACTATCGAGCTACACCTACAATGAGCAGTTCTTC.

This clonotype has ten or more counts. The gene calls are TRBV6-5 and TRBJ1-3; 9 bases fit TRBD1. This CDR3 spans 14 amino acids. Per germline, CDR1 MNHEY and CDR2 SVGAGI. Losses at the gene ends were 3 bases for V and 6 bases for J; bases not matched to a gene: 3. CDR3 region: CASSYGQGTNTIYF. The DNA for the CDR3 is TGTGCCAGCAGTTATGGACAGGGGACAAACACCATATATTTT.

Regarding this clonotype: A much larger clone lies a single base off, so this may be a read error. CDR3 sequence (DNA): TGTGCCAGCGGTCATCCCCTGACAGCGCCCGGTGGGAAAAACATTCAGTACTTC. Its protein is CASGHPLTAPGGKNIQYF. The V gene is TRBV12-3 or TRBV12-4, the J gene TRBJ2-4, with D tentatively TRBD1 (5 bases). This CDR3 spans 18 amino acids. V was trimmed by 8 bases and J by 4 bases, leaving 27 bases between them.

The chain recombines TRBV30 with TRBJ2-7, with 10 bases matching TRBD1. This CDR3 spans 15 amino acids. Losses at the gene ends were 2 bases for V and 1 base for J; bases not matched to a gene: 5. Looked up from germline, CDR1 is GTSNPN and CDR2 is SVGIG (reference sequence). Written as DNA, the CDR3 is TGTGCCTGGAGTAAGGGACAGGGGATTTCCTACGAGCAGTACTTC. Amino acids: CAWSKGQGISYEQYF.

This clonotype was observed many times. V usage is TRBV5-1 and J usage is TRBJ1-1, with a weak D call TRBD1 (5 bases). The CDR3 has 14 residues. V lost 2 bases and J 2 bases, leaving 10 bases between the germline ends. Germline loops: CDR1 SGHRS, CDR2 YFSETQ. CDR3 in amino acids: CASSLSGTNTEAFF. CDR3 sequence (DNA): TGCGCCAGCAGCTTATCCGGGACCAACACTGAAGCTTTCTTT. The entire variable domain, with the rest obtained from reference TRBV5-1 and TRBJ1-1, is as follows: KAGVTQTPRYLIKTRGQQVTLSCSPISGHRSVSWYQQTPGQGLQFLFEYFSETQRNKGNFPGRFSGRQFSNSRSEMNVSTLELGDSALYLCASSLSGTNTEAFFGQGTRLTVV.

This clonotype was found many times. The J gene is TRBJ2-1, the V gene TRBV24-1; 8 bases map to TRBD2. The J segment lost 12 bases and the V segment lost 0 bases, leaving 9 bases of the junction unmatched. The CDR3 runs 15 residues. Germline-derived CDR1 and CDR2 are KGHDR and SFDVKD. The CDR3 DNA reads TGTGCCACCAGTGATTTGCGGGAGGGCCCAATGGGGCAGTTCTTC. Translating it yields CATSDLREGPMGQFF.